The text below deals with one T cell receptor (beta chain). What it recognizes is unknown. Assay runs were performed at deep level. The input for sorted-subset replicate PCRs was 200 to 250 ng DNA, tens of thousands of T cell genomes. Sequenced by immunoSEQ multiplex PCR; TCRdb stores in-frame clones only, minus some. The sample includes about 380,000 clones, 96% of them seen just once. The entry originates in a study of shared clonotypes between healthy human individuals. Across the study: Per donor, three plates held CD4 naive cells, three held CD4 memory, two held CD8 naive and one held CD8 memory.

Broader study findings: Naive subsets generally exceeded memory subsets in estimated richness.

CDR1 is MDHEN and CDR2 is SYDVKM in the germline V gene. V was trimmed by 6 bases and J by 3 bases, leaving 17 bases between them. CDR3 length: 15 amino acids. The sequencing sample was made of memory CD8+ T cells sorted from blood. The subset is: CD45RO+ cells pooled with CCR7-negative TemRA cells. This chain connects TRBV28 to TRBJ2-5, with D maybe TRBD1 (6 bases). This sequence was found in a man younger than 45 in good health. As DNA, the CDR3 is TGTGCCAGCAGAGATCCCGGGACATATGAAGAGACCCAGTACTTC. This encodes CASRDPGTYEETQYF.